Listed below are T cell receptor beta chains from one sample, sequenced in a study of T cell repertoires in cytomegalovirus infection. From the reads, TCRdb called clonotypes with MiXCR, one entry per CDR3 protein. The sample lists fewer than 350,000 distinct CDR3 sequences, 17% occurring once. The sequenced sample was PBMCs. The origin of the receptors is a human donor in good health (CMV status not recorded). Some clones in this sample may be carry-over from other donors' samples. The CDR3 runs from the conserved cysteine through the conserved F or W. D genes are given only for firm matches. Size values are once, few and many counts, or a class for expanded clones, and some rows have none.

cdr3_aa: CASSLAGGHVTDTQYF; cdr3_nt: TGTGCCAGCAGCTTAGCAGGGGGACACGTCACAGATACGCAGTATTTT; clone_size: many; j_call: TRBJ2-3; v_call: TRBV7-8; d_call: NA
cdr3_aa: CASSESRANNQPQHF; cdr3_nt: TGTGCCAGCAGTGAAAGCCGGGCCAATAATCAGCCCCAGCATTTT; clone_size: few; j_call: TRBJ1-5; v_call: TRBV2; d_call: NA
cdr3_aa: CASSHPEGTYNEQFF; cdr3_nt: TGTGCCAGTAGCCATCCCGAGGGGACCTACAATGAGCAGTTCTTC; clone_size: NA; j_call: TRBJ2-1; v_call: TRBV19; d_call: NA
cdr3_aa: CASGPQGGYNEQFF; cdr3_nt: TGTGCTAGTGGTCCCCAGGGGGGATACAATGAGCAGTTCTTC; clone_size: NA; j_call: TRBJ2-1; v_call: TRBV12-5; d_call: NA
cdr3_aa: CASSYSTGGGYGYTF; cdr3_nt: TGTGCCAGCAGTTACTCAACAGGGGGCGGCTATGGCTACACCTTC; clone_size: NA; j_call: TRBJ1-2; v_call: TRBV6-5; d_call: TRBD1
cdr3_aa: CASSQGGDTAYEQYF; cdr3_nt: TGCGCCAGCAGCCAAGGGGGGGACACCGCCTACGAGCAGTACTTC; clone_size: NA; j_call: TRBJ2-7; v_call: TRBV4-1; d_call: NA
cdr3_aa: CASSPTDRQDQPQHF; cdr3_nt: TGTGCCAGCAGTCCGACAGACAGGCAAGATCAGCCCCAGCATTTT; clone_size: few; j_call: TRBJ1-5; v_call: TRBV27; d_call: NA
cdr3_aa: CASSPLRGGASSEAFF; cdr3_nt: TGTGCCAGCAGCCCATTGAGGGGGGGTGCGTCTTCTGAAGCTTTCTTT; clone_size: NA; j_call: TRBJ1-1; v_call: TRBV2; d_call: NA
cdr3_aa: CASLETEYSNQPQHF; cdr3_nt: TGTGCCAGCCTGGAGACAGAGTATAGCAATCAGCCCCAGCATTTT; clone_size: NA; j_call: TRBJ1-5; v_call: TRBV6-1; d_call: NA
cdr3_aa: CASSISWGLRYEQYF; cdr3_nt: TGTGCCAGTAGTATAAGTTGGGGACTTCGATACGAGCAGTACTTC; clone_size: NA; j_call: TRBJ2-7; v_call: TRBV19; d_call: NA
cdr3_aa: CASRPTWTYEQYF; cdr3_nt: TGTGCCAGCCGTCCGACGTGGACCTACGAGCAGTACTTC; clone_size: NA; j_call: TRBJ2-7; v_call: TRBV2; d_call: NA
cdr3_aa: CASSLGTNDEQFF; cdr3_nt: TGTGCCAGCAGCTTAGGAACAAACGATGAGCAGTTCTTC; clone_size: many; j_call: TRBJ2-1; v_call: TRBV7-2; d_call: NA
cdr3_aa: CASSPEGQGRETQYF; cdr3_nt: TGCGCCAGCAGCCCCGAAGGTCAGGGCCGGGAGACCCAGTACTTC; clone_size: large; j_call: TRBJ2-5; v_call: TRBV4-1; d_call: NA
cdr3_aa: CASSLGGFAYEQYF; cdr3_nt: TGTGCCAGCAGCTTGGGGGGGTTTGCCTACGAGCAGTACTTC; clone_size: few; j_call: TRBJ2-7; v_call: TRBV13; d_call: TRBD2
cdr3_aa: CASSQENSFYNSPLHF; cdr3_nt: TGTGCCAGCAGCCAAGAGAACAGCTTCTATAATTCACCCCTCCACTTT; clone_size: NA; j_call: TRBJ1-6; v_call: TRBV4-2; d_call: NA
cdr3_aa: CASSLGGEGWRFGYTF; cdr3_nt: TGTGCCAGCAGCTTAGGGGGAGAGGGTTGGCGCTTCGGCTACACCTTC; clone_size: NA; j_call: TRBJ1-2; v_call: TRBV7-6; d_call: NA
cdr3_aa: CASSYSARQGSTDTQYF; cdr3_nt: TGTGCCAGCAGTTACAGTGCCCGACAGGGCTCCACAGATACGCAGTATTTT; clone_size: few; j_call: TRBJ2-3; v_call: TRBV6-2/TRBV6-3; d_call: TRBD1
cdr3_aa: CSARDSVLGLAGGATDTQYF; cdr3_nt: TGCAGTGCTAGAGATAGTGTCTTAGGGCTAGCGGGGGGGGCGACAGATACGCAGTATTTT; clone_size: few; j_call: TRBJ2-3; v_call: TRBV20-1; d_call: TRBD2
cdr3_aa: CSASSRDRIFNQPQHF; cdr3_nt: TGCAGTGCTAGCTCGAGGGACAGGATTTTCAATCAGCCCCAGCATTTT; clone_size: few; j_call: TRBJ1-5; v_call: TRBV20-1; d_call: TRBD1
cdr3_aa: CASSLALGRDPTDTQYF; cdr3_nt: TGTGCCAGCAGTTTAGCGTTAGGGCGGGACCCCACAGATACGCAGTATTTT; clone_size: many; j_call: TRBJ2-3; v_call: TRBV28; d_call: NA
cdr3_aa: CASSGQGDGEQFF; cdr3_nt: TGTGCCAGCAGCGGACAGGGGGACGGTGAGCAGTTCTTC; clone_size: many; j_call: TRBJ2-1; v_call: TRBV6-2/TRBV6-3; d_call: TRBD1
cdr3_aa: CASSENAVGTGGAFF; cdr3_nt: TGTGCCAGCAGTGAGAATGCGGTCGGTACAGGGGGAGCTTTCTTT; clone_size: NA; j_call: TRBJ1-1; v_call: TRBV6-6; d_call: TRBD1
cdr3_aa: CASSSRQGASGYTF; cdr3_nt: TGTGCCAGCAGCTCTCGACAGGGGGCAAGCGGCTACACCTTC; clone_size: many; j_call: TRBJ1-2; v_call: TRBV7-6; d_call: TRBD1
cdr3_aa: CASSLAAAGETPYEQYF; cdr3_nt: TGTGCCAGCAGCTTAGCCGCCGCAGGGGAGACCCCCTACGAGCAGTACTTC; clone_size: many; j_call: TRBJ2-7; v_call: TRBV7-2; d_call: NA
cdr3_aa: CASSLNIWSNQPQHF; cdr3_nt: TGTGCCAGCAGTTTAAACATTTGGAGCAATCAGCCCCAGCATTTT; clone_size: NA; j_call: TRBJ1-5; v_call: TRBV27; d_call: NA
cdr3_aa: CASGTGGPDTQYF; cdr3_nt: TGTGCCAGTGGGACAGGGGGGCCAGATACGCAGTATTTT; clone_size: many; j_call: TRBJ2-3; v_call: TRBV7-8; d_call: TRBD1
cdr3_aa: CASSFFGNIQPQHF; cdr3_nt: TGTGCCAGCAGCTTCTTTGGGAATATTCAGCCCCAGCATTTT; clone_size: many; j_call: TRBJ1-5; v_call: TRBV7-2; d_call: NA
cdr3_aa: CASSTRGGQPQHF; cdr3_nt: TGTGCCAGCAGTACTCGCGGGGGACAGCCCCAGCATTTT; clone_size: many; j_call: TRBJ1-5; v_call: TRBV5-6; d_call: NA
cdr3_aa: CASSPGGTTYEQYF; cdr3_nt: TGTGCCAGCAGCCCAGGGGGCACCACCTACGAGCAGTACTTC; clone_size: few; j_call: TRBJ2-7; v_call: TRBV11-3; d_call: TRBD1
cdr3_aa: CSASPGQGQNIAYEQYF; cdr3_nt: TGCAGTGCTTCTCCGGGACAGGGTCAGAATATCGCCTACGAGCAGTACTTC; clone_size: few; j_call: TRBJ2-7; v_call: TRBV20-1; d_call: TRBD1
cdr3_aa: CAISLTDRGQETQYF; cdr3_nt: TGTGCCATCAGCCTTACAGACAGGGGACAAGAGACCCAGTACTTC; clone_size: NA; j_call: TRBJ2-5; v_call: TRBV10-3; d_call: TRBD1
cdr3_aa: CASSSGVLGTEAFF; cdr3_nt: TGTGCCAGCAGCTCAGGGGTTTTAGGCACTGAAGCTTTCTTC; clone_size: NA; j_call: TRBJ1-1; v_call: TRBV7-9; d_call: NA
cdr3_aa: CASSEQGGRTEAFF; cdr3_nt: TGTGCCAGCAGCGAACAGGGGGGTCGCACTGAAGCTTTCTTT; clone_size: many; j_call: TRBJ1-1; v_call: TRBV7-8; d_call: TRBD1
cdr3_aa: CASSLLQGGARADTQYF; cdr3_nt: TGTGCCAGCAGCTTATTGCAGGGAGGAGCCCGGGCAGATACGCAGTATTTT; clone_size: many; j_call: TRBJ2-3; v_call: TRBV7-6; d_call: NA
cdr3_aa: CATRDRGPGELFF; cdr3_nt: TGTGCCACCCGGGACAGGGGGCCCGGGGAGCTGTTTTTT; clone_size: NA; j_call: TRBJ2-2; v_call: TRBV10-3; d_call: TRBD1
cdr3_aa: CSARDPTSSGLRQPQHF; cdr3_nt: TGCAGTGCTAGAGACCCTACCTCTTCGGGTCTTCGCCAGCCCCAGCATTTT; clone_size: NA; j_call: TRBJ1-5; v_call: TRBV20-1; d_call: NA
cdr3_aa: CASSQLYGNYGYTF; cdr3_nt: TGCGCCAGCAGCCAACTCTATGGGAACTATGGCTACACCTTC; clone_size: NA; j_call: TRBJ1-2; v_call: TRBV4-1; d_call: NA
cdr3_aa: CATSNTGELFF; cdr3_nt: TGTGCCACCTCGAACACCGGGGAGCTGTTTTTT; clone_size: many; j_call: TRBJ2-2; v_call: TRBV7-2; d_call: NA
cdr3_aa: CASSLPGAGATEAFF; cdr3_nt: TGTGCCAGCAGCCTTCCGGGAGCGGGTGCCACTGAAGCTTTCTTT; clone_size: NA; j_call: TRBJ1-1; v_call: TRBV3-1; d_call: NA
cdr3_aa: CSARNGGQGNEKLFF; cdr3_nt: TGCAGTGCTAGAAACGGCGGACAGGGCAATGAAAAACTGTTTTTT; clone_size: few; j_call: TRBJ1-4; v_call: TRBV20-1; d_call: TRBD1
cdr3_aa: CASSAGGPNYGYTF; cdr3_nt: TGTGCCAGCAGCGCAGGGGGCCCGAACTATGGCTACACCTTC; clone_size: many; j_call: TRBJ1-2; v_call: TRBV7-2; d_call: TRBD1